One and the same sample provided the 12 T cell receptor beta chains below, sequenced in a study of spatial heterogeneity in lung cancer. Overall study results and limits: Tumor mutation count correlated with how many alpha and beta TCRs expanded intratumorally.

The time point denotes: sample taken at primary tumor resection. TCRdb re-called the 5' RACE reads through MiXCR, storing one row per CDR3 protein. The sample holds over 8,000 distinct CDR3 sequences, over 8.5% seen once. Their antigens are not known. The specimen was lung tumor tissue, collected at surgery. These receptors all come from a male donor with early-stage non-small cell lung cancer.

Ten or more counts support this clonotype. The chain has TRBV12-3 or TRBV12-4 and TRBJ2-7; unclear D gene. V lost 3 bases to trimming and J lost 0 bases, with 9 bases between them. The CDR3 covers 14 residues. CDR3 bases: TGTGCCAGCAGTTTGGGCCAGAACTCCTACGAGCAGTACTTC. This codes for CASSLGQNSYEQYF.

This clonotype is a singleton in its sample. This chain uses TRBV4-1 with TRBJ2-7; TRBD1 might be the D (7 bases). This CDR3 comprises 13 residues. The V gene lost 5 bases and the J gene lost 10 bases, with 18 bases spanning the gap. Germline-derived CDR1 and CDR2 are MGHRA and YSYEKL. The CDR3 nucleotides are TGCGCCAGCAGCACCTTCCCAGGGGGGTCCCAGTACTTC. The encoded protein is CASSTFPGGSQYF.

This clonotype was found many times. The chain is built from TRBV12-5 and TRBJ1-2, with D maybe TRBD1 (6 bases). CDR1 and CDR2 (germline): LGHNT, FRNRAP. V lost 5 bases to trimming and J lost 5 bases, with 12 bases between them. The CDR3 has 13 amino acids. The CDR3 DNA reads as TGTGCTAGTGGTAGGACAGTCGTTTATGGCTACACCTTC. As protein: CASGRTVVYGYTF.

The sample holds many counts of this clonotype. This chain connects TRBV28 to TRBJ2-3; 8 bases line up with TRBD2. Trimming cost V 3 bases and J 2 bases; bases outside gene matches: 4. CDR3 length equals 15 residues. CDR1 MDHEN and CDR2 SYDVKM come from the germline V gene. The CDR3 DNA follows: TGTGCCAGCAGTTTGGGCGGGGGGTACACAGATACGCAGTATTTT. Translation gives CASSLGGGYTDTQYF.

The V and J genes are TRBV3-1 and TRBJ1-1, with D possibly matching TRBD1 (5 bases). This CDR3 is 15 amino acids long. The germline V and J ends were trimmed by 2 bases and 11 bases, with 21 bases remaining between them. Germline V lookup: CDR1 LGHDT, CDR2 YNNKEL (reference sequence). CDR3 in DNA: TGTGCCAGCAGCCAAATCCCCGGGGGGGGATTTGGGGCTTTCTTT. Its protein product is CASSQIPGGGFGAFF. The full variable domain, in which reference TRBV3-1 and TRBJ1-1 provide the parts outside the CDR3, is DTAVSQTPKYLVTQMGNDKSIKCEQNLGHDTMYWYKQDSKKFLKIMFSYNNKELIINETVPNRFSPKSPDKAHLNLHINSLELGDSAVYFCASSQIPGGGFGAFFGQGTRLTVV.

Ten or more counts support this clonotype. The chain recombines TRBV4-2 with TRBJ2-7; either TRBD1 or TRBD2 may supply D (5 bases each). This CDR3 is built from 16 residues. Germline V gene lookup returns CDR1 LGHNA and CDR2 YNFKEQ. V was pared by 0 bases and J by 2 bases, with 14 bases between. The CDR3 loop reads CASSQDRGAPAYEQYF. The CDR3 DNA reads as TGTGCCAGCAGCCAAGATCGAGGGGCTCCCGCCTACGAGCAGTACTTC.

This clonotype is large (0.1 to 1%) within its sample. The chain carries TRBV29-1 and TRBJ2-1, with a possible D match to TRBD1 (6 bases). The germline V gene has CDR1 SQVTM and CDR2 ANQGSEA. V lost 1 base and J 4 bases, leaving 17 bases between the germline ends. The CDR3 consists of 16 residues. CDR3 protein: CSVEGQRGKIYNEQFF. DNA for the CDR3: TGCAGCGTTGAAGGCCAGAGGGGGAAGATTTACAATGAGCAGTTCTTC.

This clonotype was counted ten times or more. The chain's CDR3 is CASSLDSQETQYF. The CDR3 region has the DNA TGCGCCAGCAGCCTTGACAGCCAAGAGACCCAGTACTTC. The chain combines TRBV4-1 with TRBJ2-5; tentatively, D is TRBD1 (5 bases). This CDR3 spans 13 amino acids. CDR1 and CDR2 from the germline V gene are MGHRA and YSYEKL. V lost 4 bases, J lost 1 base, and 7 bases lay in between.

This chain connects TRBV9 to TRBJ2-1, with TRBD2 matching 11 bases. CDR3 length equals 17 residues. Germline-derived CDR1 and CDR2 are SGDLS and YYNGEE. With 4 bases clipped from V and 4 bases from J, the junction kept 10 bases outside the gene matches. Here the CDR3 reads CASSTSGSYQKYNEQFF. CDR3 DNA sequence: TGTGCCAGCAGCACTAGCGGGAGCTACCAGAAATACAATGAGCAGTTCTTC. Using reference TRBV9 and TRBJ2-1 for the parts outside the CDR3, the full variable domain is DSGVTQTPKHLITATGQRVTLRCSPRSGDLSVYWYQQSLDQGLQFLIQYYNGEERAKGNILERFSAQQFPDLHSELNLSSLELGDSALYFCASSTSGSYQKYNEQFFGPGTRLTVL.

This sequence joins TRBV12-3 or TRBV12-4 and TRBJ2-2; D gene uncertain. V was clipped by 4 bases and J by 14 bases, with 11 bases between them. The CDR3 extends over 11 amino acids. The CDR3, as DNA: TGTGCCAGCAGTTCAGCCTCCTCACTGTTTTTT. Translation: CASSSASSLFF.

This clonotype was recorded at least ten times. The CDR3 loop is CASRHPGLGRGYTF. The CDR3 DNA is TGTGCCAGCAGGCACCCGGGCCTTGGACGTGGCTACACCTTC. The chain is built from TRBV6-5 and TRBJ1-2; unclear D gene. Germline values: CDR1 MNHEY, CDR2 SVGAGI. Trimming took off 6 bases at V and 7 bases at J, with 18 bases between the two ends. This CDR3 contains 14 residues.

At least ten counts were recorded for this clonotype. The CDR3 is CASSLGGDDEKLFF. The CDR3, as DNA: TGTGCCAGCAGTTTAGGGGGTGATGATGAAAAACTGTTTTTT. The rearrangement uses TRBV28 and TRBJ1-4; TRBD1 might be the D (5 bases). Germline lookup yields CDR1 MDHEN and CDR2 SYDVKM. The V and J ends lost 2 bases and 6 bases respectively, with 10 bases between them. This CDR3 has 14 amino acids. The whole variable domain, filled in from reference TRBV28 and TRBJ1-4, reads DVKVTQSSRYLVKRTGEKVFLECVQDMDHENMFWYRQDPGLGLRLIYFSYDVKMKEKGDIPEGYSVSREKKERFSLILESASTNQTSMYLCASSLGGDDEKLFFGSGTQLSVL.